This TCR beta chain was identified during a study of shared clonotypes between healthy human individuals. Study-level background: A donor's plate count was three for CD4 naive and three for CD4 memory; CD8 naive had two and CD8 memory one.

The V end lost 0 bases, the J end lost 0 bases, and 15 bases lay between the germline ends. The CDR3 extends over 17 amino acids. Germline assignment: CDR1 MGHRA and CDR2 YSYEKL. This table comes from immunoSEQ multiplex PCR, and its TCRdb copy is limited to in-frame clones, with some not included. The sample lists some 2,000,000 clones, approximately 96% occurring once. The investigators split CD4+ cells into a CD45RA+ naive subset and a CD45RA-negative memory subset. The chain combines TRBV4-1 with TRBJ2-7; D not resolved. Sequenced: naive CD4+ T cells sorted from blood. Subset given: CD45RA+ positively selected. This clonotype was sampled from a man between 18 and 29 years old in good health. This CDR3 is CASSQDESLALSYEQYF. The CDR3 DNA reads as TGCGCCAGCAGCCAAGATGAGTCTTTAGCACTCTCCTACGAGCAGTACTTC.